This T cell receptor beta chain comes out of a study of T cell responses to AZD1222 COVID-19 vaccine. Points from the study as a whole: Clonal diversity may have been underestimated in mostly white British donors. No day 14 peak samples; only post-peak repertoires were characterized. The breadth and depth of Spike-specific TCRs increased once two AZD1222 doses had been given.

Notes on this clone: The antigen remains undetermined.

Trimming at V came to 4 bases and at J to 3 bases, leaving 6 bases not matched to a gene. CDR1 and CDR2 from the germline V gene are MDHEN and SYDVKM. This CDR3 spans 15 amino acids. Profiled with immunoSEQ multiplex PCR; TCRdb holds only in-frame clones, not every one. The sample contains roughly 150,000 clones, around 88% of which appear only once. The clonotype was recovered from an adult in good health. Sequencing used peripheral blood, obtained on day 0 of MenACWY control vaccination. The chain uses TRBV28 and TRBJ2-3, with TRBD2 matching 8 bases. The CDR3 nucleotides read TGTGCCAGCAGTTCAGCGGGAGAGGGAACAGATACGCAGTATTTT. Translated, it gives CASSSAGEGTDTQYF.